This TCR beta chain was identified in a study of CD8 T cells in Susac syndrome. Trimming took off 3 bases at V and 4 bases at J, with 16 bases between the two ends. The germline CDR1 and CDR2 sequences are ENHRY and SYGVKD. This CDR3 has 15 residues. Negative magnetic isolation gave CD8+ and CD4+ cells; FACS enriched CD8+ TEMRA. An input of about 0.45 to 1 ug of RNA was subjected to reverse transcription using random hexamers. One entry per CDR3 protein results from TCRdb running MiXCR on the immunoSEQ multiplex PCR reads. The sample contains around 140,000 distinct CDR3 sequences, approximately 95% of which appear only once.

The sequence was obtained from a human donor with multiple sclerosis. Sequenced sample: CD4+ T cells from PBMCs. The chain recombines TRBV10-3 with TRBJ2-7; TRBD1 might be the D (6 bases). In nucleotides, the CDR3 is TGTGCCATCAGTGATGAGGGACATCAGGAGTACGAGCAGTACTTC. This gives the protein CAISDEGHQEYEQYF.